This T cell receptor (beta chain) is from a study of T cell changes during pregnancy in multiple sclerosis. The germline V gene encodes CDR1 SNHLY and CDR2 FYNNEI. V trimming: 5 bases; J trimming: 3 bases; junction bases outside the gene matches: 7. The CDR3 loop spans 15 amino acids. Repertoires were generated with immunoSEQ multiplex PCR, while TCRdb's copy carries only in-frame clones and drops some. The sample gives around 49,000 clones, roughly 90% of which show up once; under 6.5% is in the top ten. The TCR sequence derives from a female donor in good health, enrolled as a control in a pregnancy study. The gene calls are TRBV2 and TRBJ2-3; 8 bases agree with TRBD1. Sequenced material: peripheral blood, taken after pregnancy. CDR3 loop: CASSFDRGETDTQYF. CDR3 DNA sequence: TGTGCCAGCAGTTTTGACAGGGGAGAGACAGATACGCAGTATTTT.